The rows below give T cell receptor beta chains drawn from one sample of a study of blood T cell repertoires in COVID-19. Clones were sequenced by immunoSEQ multiplex PCR, and TCRdb holds only the in-frame ones, with some missing. The table lists tens of thousands of clones, over 65% of them singletons. The sequenced sample was peripheral blood. These receptor sequences come from an older woman with acute or convalescent COVID-19. Both conserved end residues are part of each CDR3. Fields, in order: D gene, clone size, V gene, J gene, CDR3 protein, CDR3 DNA. D genes are given only for firm matches. Clone size appears in some rows only: once, few, many, or a class for an expanded clone.

d_gene: TRBD1
abundance: few
v_gene: TRBV24-1
j_gene: TRBJ2-7
CDR3aa: CATSDSRQGIPYEQYF
CDR3nt: TGTGCCACCAGTGATTCTAGACAGGGGATCCCCTACGAGCAGTACTTC

d_gene: TRBD1
abundance: -
v_gene: TRBV3-1/TRBV3-2
j_gene: TRBJ2-5
CDR3aa: CASSQGFSGGLSETQYF
CDR3nt: TGTGCCAGCAGCCAAGGATTCTCAGGGGGCTTATCAGAGACCCAGTACTTC

d_gene: TRBD1
abundance: -
v_gene: TRBV30
j_gene: TRBJ1-6
CDR3aa: CAWSVTGISNSPLHF
CDR3nt: TGTGCCTGGAGTGTGACAGGGATTAGTAATTCACCCCTCCACTTT

d_gene: -
abundance: -
v_gene: TRBV14
j_gene: TRBJ1-1
CDR3aa: CTSTAGVKNTEAFF
CDR3nt: TGTACCAGCACTGCCGGGGTAAAGAACACTGAAGCTTTCTTT

d_gene: TRBD1
abundance: -
v_gene: TRBV5-5
j_gene: TRBJ1-2
CDR3aa: CASSLDRPSDYGYTF
CDR3nt: TGTGCCAGCAGCCTGGACAGGCCATCTGACTATGGCTACACCTTC

d_gene: -
abundance: -
v_gene: TRBV3-1/TRBV3-2
j_gene: TRBJ2-2
CDR3aa: CASSQEKWRGNTGELFF
CDR3nt: TGTGCCAGCAGCCAAGAGAAGTGGAGGGGGAACACCGGGGAGCTGTTTTTT

d_gene: -
abundance: -
v_gene: TRBV9
j_gene: TRBJ1-1
CDR3aa: CASSVAAYTEAFF
CDR3nt: TGTGCCAGCAGCGTAGCTGCGTACACTGAAGCTTTCTTT

d_gene: TRBD2
abundance: once
v_gene: TRBV5-6
j_gene: TRBJ2-3
CDR3aa: CASSLAGGRRADTQYF
CDR3nt: TGTGCCAGCAGCTTGGCGGGCGGGAGGAGGGCAGATACGCAGTATTTT

d_gene: -
abundance: -
v_gene: TRBV5-1
j_gene: TRBJ1-1
CDR3aa: CASSLNPLTGATEAFF
CDR3nt: TGCGCCAGCAGCTTGAACCCCCTAACAGGTGCGACTGAAGCTTTCTTT

d_gene: -
abundance: once
v_gene: TRBV5-1
j_gene: TRBJ2-2
CDR3aa: CASSFQQGRDTGELFF
CDR3nt: TGCGCCAGCAGCTTTCAACAGGGTAGGGACACCGGGGAGCTGTTTTTT

d_gene: -
abundance: -
v_gene: TRBV7-9
j_gene: TRBJ1-5
CDR3aa: CASSLGGVRGNQPQHF
CDR3nt: TGTGCCAGCAGCTTAGGCGGGGTAAGGGGCAATCAGCCCCAGCATTTT

d_gene: -
abundance: once
v_gene: TRBV18
j_gene: TRBJ1-1
CDR3aa: CASSPIPTGNTEAFF
CDR3nt: TGTGCCAGCTCCCCCATTCCTACGGGGAACACTGAAGCTTTCTTT